This T cell receptor beta chain is from a study of shared clonotypes between healthy human individuals. Turning to the study itself: Each donor's CD4 naive and CD4 memory cells filled three plates apiece, CD8 naive two, and CD8 memory one.

General study findings and limits: Clonotype sharing across a few donors was observed for around 5% of naive CD4 clonotypes.

On this clone itself: Its target is unknown.

The CDR3 has 14 residues. The ends were cut back, 1 base at V and 5 bases at J, with 9 bases in the middle. The germline V gene encodes CDR1 LGHNA and CDR2 YSLEER. This table comes from immunoSEQ multiplex PCR, and its TCRdb copy is limited to in-frame clones, with some not included. Of approximately 1.5 million clones detected, around 98.5% appear once; the ten largest clones hold approximately 0.4%. This sequence was found in a man aged 25 to 40 in good health. The sequencing input was naive CD4+ T cells sorted from blood. The subset here: CD45RA+ positively selected. This chain uses TRBV4-3 with TRBJ2-1, with D perhaps matching TRBD2 (6 bases). DNA of the CDR3: TGCGCCAGCAGCCAAGGGGACTTTGACAATGAGCAGTTCTTC. This sequence encodes CASSQGDFDNEQFF.